This TCR beta chain emerged from a study of early T cells in non-severe SARS-CoV-2 infection. Study information: With bulk RNA from unsorted whole blood as input, sequencing yielded unpaired chains.

Findings of the study overall: VDJdb-based matching was biased toward anti-spike CD8 responses and missed private and CD4 specificities.

With 3 bases clipped from V and 8 bases from J, the junction kept 9 bases outside the gene matches. This CDR3 comprises 14 residues. The germline V gene has CDR1 DFQATT and CDR2 SNEGSKA (reference sequence). The TCR library protocol was used to attach unique molecular identifiers. These identifiers were attached to individual cDNA molecules. Via MiXCR, TCRdb re-called the 5' RACE reads, giving one row per CDR3 protein. The profile shows about 50,000 distinct CDR3 sequences, less than 15% of them singletons. This clonotype came up many times. Its antigen is currently unknown. The chain links TRBV20-1 to TRBJ2-3; 9 bases agree with TRBD2. This sequence originates from an adult who was a healthcare worker with PCR-confirmed SARS-CoV-2 infection or an uninfected control (not recorded which). Sequenced input: whole blood. The CDR3 nucleotides read TGCAGTGCTAGGGGGGCTAGCGGGGAATTTACGCAGTATTTT. Translated, it gives CSARGASGEFTQYF.